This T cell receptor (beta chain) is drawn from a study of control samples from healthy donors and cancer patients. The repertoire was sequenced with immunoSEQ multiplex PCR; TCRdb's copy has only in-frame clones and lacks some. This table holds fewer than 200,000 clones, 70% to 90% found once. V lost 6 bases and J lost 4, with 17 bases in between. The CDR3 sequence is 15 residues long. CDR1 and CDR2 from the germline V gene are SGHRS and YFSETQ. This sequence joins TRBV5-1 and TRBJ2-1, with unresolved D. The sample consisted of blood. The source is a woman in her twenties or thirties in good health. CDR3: CASTSNGVGYNEQFF. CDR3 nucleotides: TGCGCCAGCACGTCAAATGGTGTGGGGTACAATGAGCAGTTCTTC.